These 22 T cell receptor beta chains were all obtained from the same sample, sequenced in a study of T-cell reconstitution after alpha-beta-depleted transplantation in children. Molecular barcoding with unique molecular identifiers was used for the TCRbeta library. TCRdb re-called the PCR reads with MiXCR, one entry per CDR3 protein. This table has hundreds of thousands of distinct CDR3 sequences, under 15% appearing once. Sequencing used PBMCs, obtained before TCRalphabeta/CD19-depleted stem cell transplant. These receptors originate from a girl aged 2 to 10 with congenital amegakaryocytic thrombocytopenia, due to receive a stem cell transplant.

This clonotype was detected a few times. The chain links TRBV20-1 to TRBJ2-7, with 12 positions matching TRBD2. CDR3 length: 17 amino acids. J lost 8 bases, V lost 0 bases, and 14 bases had no gene match. The germline CDR1 and CDR2 sequences are DFQATT and SNEGSKA (reference sequence). CDR3 in DNA: TGCAGTGCTAGAGATCTTGGACTAGCGGGATCGGGGCCCAAGCAGTACTTC. Translation: CSARDLGLAGSGPKQYF.

V is TRBV7-8 and J is TRBJ1-1; D is uncertain. V was pared by 1 base and J by 6 bases, with 9 bases between. Looked up from germline, CDR1 is SGHVS and CDR2 is FQNEAQ. The CDR3 runs 13 residues. The chain's CDR3 is CASSLEGRSEAFF. In DNA form, the CDR3 reads TGTGCCAGCAGCTTAGAAGGGAGGTCTGAAGCTTTCTTT. Drawing the rest from reference TRBV7-8 and TRBJ1-1, the complete variable domain is GAGVSQSPRYKVAKRGQDVALRCDPISGHVSLFWYQQALGQGPEFLTYFQNEAQLDKSGLPSDRFFAERPEGSVSTLKIQRTQQEDSAVYLCASSLEGRSEAFFGQGTRLTVV.

The genes are TRBV7-9 and TRBJ2-2; D is unresolved. Per germline, CDR1 SEHNR and CDR2 FQNEAQ (reference sequence). V dropped 1 base and J dropped 5 bases, with 14 bases sitting between them. This CDR3 has 16 amino acids. CDR3 protein: CASSLGPLLVTGELFF. The CDR3 DNA sequence: TGTGCCAGCAGCTTAGGCCCCCTTTTGGTGACCGGGGAGCTGTTTTTT.

This clonotype was seen many times. The V and J genes are TRBV5-1 and TRBJ2-2, with TRBD2 identical over 10 bases. V gave up 0 bases and J gave up 7 bases; unmatched junction bases: 9. This CDR3 region has 17 residues. Germline CDR1 is SGHRS and CDR2 is YFSETQ. The CDR3 sequence: CASSLDLLAGTGGELFF. For the CDR3, the DNA is TGCGCCAGCAGCTTGGATCTACTAGCGGGAACCGGCGGGGAGCTGTTTTTT.

This clonotype was counted only a few times. V is TRBV20-1 and J is TRBJ2-7; TRBD2 aligns across 8 bases. V dropped 0 bases and J dropped 5; count of bases not matched to a gene: 9. Germline CDR1 and CDR2: DFQATT and SNEGSKA (reference sequence). The CDR3 runs to 15 residues. The CDR3 loop reads CSARDHREGPNEQYF. The CDR3 nucleotides are TGCAGTGCTAGAGATCATCGGGAGGGCCCGAACGAGCAGTACTTC.

The V gene is TRBV5-1, the J gene TRBJ2-7; 11 nucleotides align to TRBD2. The CDR3 contains 17 residues. Unmatched junction bases numbered 12, after V lost 5 bases and J lost 2 bases. Germline V CDR1 and CDR2: SGHRS, YFSETQ. CDR3 in amino acids: CASSFDLTSGITYEQYF. CDR3 coding DNA: TGCGCCAGCAGTTTCGACCTGACTAGCGGGATTACCTACGAGCAGTACTTC.

The J gene is TRBJ2-2, the V gene TRBV5-6; D is possibly TRBD1 (5 bases). The CDR3 extends over 15 amino acids. V dropped 3 bases and J dropped 2 bases, with 11 bases sitting between them. CDR1 and CDR2 (germline): SGHDT, YYEEEE. In DNA, the CDR3 is TGTGCCAGCAGCTCCAGACAGCATAACACCGGGGAGCTGTTTTTT. Translating gives CASSSRQHNTGELFF.

This clonotype has just a few counts. This chain uses TRBV10-3 with TRBJ2-5; D call uncertain. Trimming stripped 0 bases from V and 3 bases from J, with 2 bases between. Germline assignment: CDR1 ENHRY and CDR2 SYGVKD. This CDR3 contains 12 residues. CDR3 sequence: CAISESKETQYF. The DNA of the CDR3 is TGTGCCATCAGTGAGTCGAAAGAGACCCAGTACTTC.

In its sample, this clonotype was seen many times. The rearrangement joins TRBV29-1 to TRBJ2-7; TRBD1 matches 8 bases. The CDR3 is made up of 15 amino acids. CDR1 is SQVTM and CDR2 is ANQGSEA in the germline V gene. V dropped 4 bases and J dropped 5; count of bases not matched to a gene: 13. Here the CDR3 reads CSVVLPPGQEDEQYF. The CDR3 coding sequence is TGCAGCGTTGTACTCCCACCGGGACAGGAAGACGAGCAGTACTTC.

This clonotype was seen ten or more times. The genes are TRBV6-5 and TRBJ2-1, with D perhaps TRBD1 or TRBD2 (5 bases each). CDR1 MNHEY and CDR2 SVGAGI come from the germline V gene. The CDR3 loop spans 14 amino acids. Deletions cut 8 bases from V and 0 bases from J, with 11 bases between. The DNA for the CDR3 is TGTGCCAGCGAGGTAGGGACCTCCTACAATGAGCAGTTCTTC. Residues: CASEVGTSYNEQFF.

This clonotype was detected many times. The CDR3 reads CSARNPLVLAGPNTGELFF. In nucleotides, the CDR3 is TGCAGTGCTAGAAATCCGTTGGTGCTAGCGGGACCCAACACCGGGGAGCTGTTTTTT. The chain is built from TRBV20-1 and TRBJ2-2; 9 bases are a match to TRBD2. V was pared by 2 bases and J by 2 bases, with 15 bases of the junction left unmatched. Germline CDR1 is DFQATT and CDR2 is SNEGSKA (reference sequence). This CDR3 is built from 19 residues.

The V and J genes are TRBV29-1 and TRBJ1-1; D is unclear. Germline-derived CDR1 and CDR2 are SQVTM and ANQGSEA. The V gene lost 8 bases and the J gene lost 3 bases, with 7 bases spanning the gap. The CDR3 runs 10 residues. This CDR3 is CSIWDTEAFF. The DNA for the CDR3 is TGCAGCATCTGGGACACTGAAGCTTTCTTT.

As concerns this clonotype: A much larger clone differs from this one at a single base, so this may be a read error. The chain links TRBV7-9 to TRBJ1-2; maybe TRBD1 (5 bases). Germline-derived CDR1 and CDR2 are SEHNR and FQNEAQ (reference sequence). This CDR3 comprises 13 residues. CDR3 coding DNA: TGTGCCAGCAGCCCCGGGACGGACGATGGCTACCCCTTC. This codes for CASSPGTDDGYPF.

The V and J genes are TRBV7-2 and TRBJ2-7; TRBD1 matches 8 bases. Germline assignment: CDR1 SGHTA and CDR2 FQGNSA. V trimming: 2 bases; J trimming: 3 bases; junction bases outside the gene matches: 3. The CDR3 is 14 residues long. The CDR3 nucleotides are TGTGCCAGCAGCTTAACCAGGGGGCTCTACGAGCAGTACTTC. Amino acids: CASSLTRGLYEQYF.

The table lists this clonotype with a few counts. The chain employs TRBV7-9 and TRBJ2-1; D might be TRBD1 (5 bases). V was cut by 2 bases and J by 3 bases, with 11 bases left in between. This CDR3 comprises 15 residues. The germline CDR1 and CDR2 sequences are SEHNR and FQNEAQ (reference sequence). The DNA of the CDR3 is TGTGCCAGCAGCTTAAGGGGTAGTCGCTACAATGAGCAGTTCTTC. It specifies CASSLRGSRYNEQFF.

This clonotype showed up many times. The J gene is TRBJ2-3, the V gene TRBV6-5; unclear D gene. Between the trimmed V and J ends, which lost 0 bases and 0 bases, there was a span of 4 bases. This CDR3 has 14 residues. CDR1 is MNHEY, CDR2 SVGAGI, per germline. The CDR3 DNA reads as TGTGCCAGCAGTTACTCGGAAAGCACAGATACGCAGTATTTT. Residues: CASSYSESTDTQYF.

This clonotype was seen a few times. The chain links TRBV3-1 to TRBJ2-1; D is unclear. Trimming shortened V by 4 bases and J by 10 bases, and 23 bases separated the two germline ends. CDR3 length: 16 amino acids. Germline V lookup: CDR1 LGHDT, CDR2 YNNKEL (reference sequence). CDR3 loop: CASSLGLGSAGSEQFF. The CDR3, as DNA: TGTGCCAGCAGCCTGGGCCTCGGTAGTGCCGGGTCCGAGCAGTTCTTC.

This clonotype occurred many times. The rearrangement joins TRBV20-1 to TRBJ2-4; D gene unclear. V lost 1 base and J 6 bases, leaving 13 bases between the germline ends. Per the germline V gene, CDR1 is DFQATT and CDR2 is SNEGSKA (reference sequence). The CDR3 contains 14 residues. CDR3 nucleotides: TGCAGTGCTAGAGTAGGCGTGGGGATAAACATTCAGTACTTC. Translating gives CSARVGVGINIQYF.

This clonotype was observed at least ten times. J is TRBJ1-5 and V is TRBV6-1, with unresolved D. Trimming stripped 4 bases from V and 10 bases from J, with 11 bases between. The germline CDR1 and CDR2 sequences are MNHNS and SASEGT. The CDR3 spans 12 residues. DNA for the CDR3: TGTGCCAGCAGTGGGTCTGCAAACCCCCAGCATTTT. Translation: CASSGSANPQHF.

The chain has TRBV20-1 and TRBJ2-6; possible D gene TRBD1, 6 bases. The germline V and J ends were trimmed by 5 bases and 1 base, with 9 bases remaining between them. This CDR3 is 14 amino acids long. The germline V gene has CDR1 DFQATT and CDR2 SNEGSKA (reference sequence). CDR3 region: CSAEQGSGANVLTF. CDR3 DNA sequence: TGCAGTGCTGAACAGGGTTCTGGGGCCAACGTCCTGACTTTC.

The J gene is TRBJ2-4, the V gene TRBV3-1, with no clear D. V lost 0 bases to trimming and J lost 0 bases, with 21 bases between them. The CDR3 runs to 20 residues. Germline V gene lookup returns CDR1 LGHDT and CDR2 YNNKEL (reference sequence). CDR3: CASSQDPPSWTRIAKNIQYF. Written as DNA, the CDR3 is TGTGCCAGCAGCCAAGACCCTCCCAGTTGGACGAGGATAGCCAAAAACATTCAGTACTTC.

This chain's CDR3 is CSEGPGRARETQYF. The CDR3 nucleotides are TGCAGCGAGGGTCCCGGCAGGGCCAGAGAGACCCAGTACTTC. The chain is built from TRBV29-1 and TRBJ2-5; D might be TRBD1 (5 bases). The CDR3 consists of 14 residues. V shed 7 bases and J shed 4 bases, with 19 bases lying between them. Germline assignment: CDR1 SQVTM and CDR2 ANQGSEA. Combining the CDR3 with reference TRBV29-1 and TRBJ2-5 gives the whole variable domain SAVISQKPSRDICQRGTSLTIQCQVDSQVTMMFWYRQQPGQSLTLIATANQGSEATYESGFVIDKFPISRPNLTFSTLTVSNMSPEDSSIYLCSEGPGRARETQYFGPGTRLLVL.